These 32 T cell receptor beta chains were sequenced from one sample in a study of OX40 agonist ivuxolimab in advanced cancers. Data came from immunoSEQ multiplex PCR; TCRdb stores just in-frame clones and leaves some out. This sample has roughly 75,000 clones, with 80% to 90% found just once. The source was CD4+ or CD8+ T cells sorted from blood, collected in a trial of the OX40 agonist ivuxolimab. Receptors originate from an adult with an advanced solid tumor such as melanoma, head and neck, liver or kidney cancer.

This chain links TRBV28 with TRBJ1-5, with D hard to call. The germline gives CDR1 MDHEN, CDR2 SYDVKM. CDR3 size: 12 residues. The V and J ends lost 10 bases and 6 bases respectively, with 13 bases between them. DNA of the CDR3: TGTGCCACTCGGGAGGAACCTCAGCCCCAGCATTTT. Translated: CATREEPQPQHF. Together with reference TRBV28 and TRBJ1-5, the CDR3 gives the full variable domain: DVKVTQSSRYLVKRTGEKVFLECVQDMDHENMFWYRQDPGLGLRLIYFSYDVKMKEKGDIPEGYSVSREKKERFSLILESASTNQTSMYLCATREEPQPQHFGDGTRLSIL.

The chain links TRBV9 to TRBJ1-4, with TRBD1 matching 7 bases. The trim removed 0 bases at V and 5 bases at J, leaving 4 bases unmatched. The length of the CDR3 is 15 residues. Per the germline V gene, CDR1 is SGDLS and CDR2 is YYNGEE. The CDR3 loop is CASSVVPGGNEKLFF. DNA for the CDR3: TGTGCCAGCAGCGTAGTTCCAGGGGGGAATGAAAAACTGTTTTTT.

V gene TRBV28 combines with J gene TRBJ1-2; TRBD1 matches at 9 bases. Germline V gene data show CDR1 as MDHEN and CDR2 as SYDVKM. The CDR3 covers 14 residues. Unmatched junction bases numbered 7, after V lost 7 bases and J lost 4 bases. The CDR3 DNA follows: TGTGCCAGCACAGGACAGGGGAGGATCTATGGCTACACCTTC. Its protein product is CASTGQGRIYGYTF.

This clone was detected only once. The genes are TRBV28 and TRBJ1-6; D gene unclear. CDR3 length equals 15 residues. The V gene's germline CDR1 is MDHEN and CDR2 SYDVKM. Trimming removed 5 bases at V and 9 bases at J, with 17 bases between. CDR3 nucleotides: TGTGCCAGCAGTCCGCCTTCAAACACTGGTTCACCCCTCCACTTT. Its protein is CASSPPSNTGSPLHF.

This clone was detected ten times or more. The chain uses TRBV5-4 and TRBJ2-7; 7 nucleotides match TRBD2. With V trimmed by 1 base and J by 2 bases, 6 bases remained unmatched. The CDR3 sequence is 15 residues long. CDR1 is SGHNT, CDR2 YYREEE, per germline (reference sequence). The CDR3 DNA is TGTGCCAGCAGCTTGCCAAGCGGGAACGCCTACGAGCAGTACTTC. Its protein is CASSLPSGNAYEQYF.

The chain carries TRBV28 and TRBJ1-2; 7 nucleotides agree with TRBD1. This CDR3 region has 15 residues. J gave up 5 bases and V 5 bases, and 11 bases lay outside the gene matches. Germline V gene sequence: CDR1 MDHEN, CDR2 SYDVKM. CDR3 DNA sequence: TGTGCCAGCAGTGACCAAGGGGGCGCTGGGTATGGCTACACCTTC. Translated, it gives CASSDQGGAGYGYTF.

The chain links TRBV6-5 to TRBJ1-4; D unclear. There are 15 residues in the CDR3. The germline V and J ends were trimmed by 6 bases and 0 bases, with 11 bases remaining between them. Germline CDR1 is MNHEY and CDR2 is SVGAGI. CDR3 coding DNA: TGTGCCAGCAGCCCCCTCATAGCAACTAATGAAAAACTGTTTTTT. It specifies CASSPLIATNEKLFF.

This clone is medium-sized. The chain couples TRBV19 to TRBJ1-6; a possible D gene is TRBD1 (6 bases). Trimming removed 10 bases at V and 13 bases at J, with 20 bases between. Germline assignment: CDR1 LNHDA and CDR2 SQIVND (reference sequence). The CDR3 contains 13 residues. CDR3 sequence: CANRQSPRGPLHF. Here the CDR3 DNA reads TGTGCCAACCGACAGTCCCCAAGGGGGCCCCTCCACTTT.

The chain couples TRBV19 to TRBJ1-2, with 9 bases that match TRBD1. The germline V gene has CDR1 LNHDA and CDR2 SQIVND (reference sequence). The ends lost 3 bases at V and 5 bases at J; junction bases unmatched: 10. The CDR3 runs to 16 residues. CDR3 bases: TGTGCCAGTAGTATCGACCTCGACAGGGGGTTTTATGGCTACACCTTC. Amino acid sequence: CASSIDLDRGFYGYTF.

The rearrangement uses TRBV29-1 and TRBJ1-4; a weak D match, TRBD1 (5 bases). The CDR3 is made up of 14 amino acids. Trimming took off 6 bases at V and 1 base at J, with 12 bases between the two ends. Germline V gene sequence: CDR1 SQVTM, CDR2 ANQGSEA. The DNA of the CDR3 is TGCAGCGTGGGGGAGTTGAGAACTAATGAAAAACTGTTTTTT. Its translation is CSVGELRTNEKLFF.

The chain joins TRBV19 to TRBJ2-5; 10 nucleotides match TRBD2. CDR1 is LNHDA, CDR2 SQIVND, per germline (reference sequence). This CDR3 region has 16 residues. V dropped 3 bases and J dropped 4; count of bases not matched to a gene: 8. The CDR3 reads CASSILSGGAPETQYF. For the CDR3, the DNA is TGTGCCAGTAGTATCTTGAGCGGGGGGGCCCCAGAGACCCAGTACTTC.

V usage is TRBV2 and J usage is TRBJ2-5, with 9 bases matching TRBD2. CDR1 is SNHLY and CDR2 is FYNNEI in the germline V gene. The J segment lost 5 bases and the V segment lost 0 bases, leaving 4 bases of the junction unmatched. The length of the CDR3 is 15 residues. The CDR3 spells CASSEALAGGETQYF. CDR3 coding DNA: TGTGCCAGCAGTGAAGCGCTTGCGGGGGGGGAGACCCAGTACTTC.

This clone was detected a few times. This chain uses TRBV2 with TRBJ2-3, with 7 positions matching TRBD2. V shed 5 bases, J shed 1 base, and the junction held 6 bases outside the gene matches. This CDR3 has 15 residues. CDR1 SNHLY and CDR2 FYNNEI come from the germline V gene. CDR3 protein: CASSPIRGGTDTQYF. CDR3 sequence (DNA): TGTGCCAGCAGTCCCATCCGGGGGGGCACAGATACGCAGTATTTT.

The chain employs TRBV28 and TRBJ2-2; D is uncertain. CDR3 size: 13 residues. Germline V lookup: CDR1 MDHEN, CDR2 SYDVKM. Trimming left V 5 bases short and J 4 bases short, with 8 bases between. CDR3 nucleotides: TGTGCCAGCAGTAACTGGGGCACCGGGGAGCTGTTTTTT. It encodes CASSNWGTGELFF.

Only one count was recorded for this clone. CDR3 nucleotide sequence: TGCGCCAGCAGCCAAGGCCAAGACTTTCAAGAGACCCAGTACTTC. It yields the protein CASSQGQDFQETQYF. The chain combines TRBV4-1 with TRBJ2-5; D is uncertain. This CDR3 comprises 15 residues. Trimming cost V 1 base and J 2 bases, with 11 bases left between them. Germline CDR1 and CDR2: MGHRA and YSYEKL.

The V gene is TRBV7-6, the J gene TRBJ1-2, with D maybe TRBD1 (5 bases). V lost 5 bases and J lost 4, with 14 bases in between. This CDR3 spans 14 amino acids. The germline V gene has CDR1 SGHVS and CDR2 FNYEAQ. The CDR3 loop reads CASSPQTDAYGYTF. CDR3 nucleotides: TGTGCCAGCAGCCCACAGACAGATGCCTATGGCTACACCTTC.

This clone appeared a few times. DNA of the CDR3: TGTGCCAGCAGCTTAATCGGGACAACCTACAATGAGCAGTTCTTC. It yields the protein CASSLIGTTYNEQFF. V usage is TRBV7-3 and J usage is TRBJ2-1; D possibly corresponds to TRBD1 (6 bases). The CDR3 has 15 amino acids. Germline lookup yields CDR1 SGHTA and CDR2 FQGTGA. The V end lost 1 base, the J end lost 2 bases, and 9 bases lay between the germline ends.

The chain links TRBV29-1 to TRBJ1-2; 7 bases fit TRBD1. Germline-derived CDR1 and CDR2 are SQVTM and ANQGSEA. The CDR3 runs 13 residues. The V and J ends lost 7 bases and 7 bases, in that order; junction bases with no gene match: 12. The CDR3 region has the DNA TGCAGCGATTTGGACAGGTCTAGGGGTGGCTACACCTTC. Translating it yields CSDLDRSRGGYTF.

In this sample, this clone turned up a few times. The chain is built from TRBV9 and TRBJ1-1; D not resolved. The CDR3 is 12 amino acids. V dropped 4 bases and J dropped 6 bases, with 10 bases sitting between them. Germline V CDR1 and CDR2: SGDLS, YYNGEE. CDR3 coding DNA: TGTGCCAGCAGCTCTCCATGGTCTGAAGCTTTCTTT. Translating gives CASSSPWSEAFF.

This clone was observed a single time. The J gene is TRBJ1-4, the V gene TRBV27; no firm D call. Germline CDR1 is MNHEY and CDR2 is SMNVEV (reference sequence). The CDR3 totals 15 residues. V was cut by 0 bases and J by 8 bases, with 13 bases left in between. The CDR3 DNA follows: TGTGCCAGCAGTTTATCGGGCACGAGAGAGGAAAAACTGTTTTTT. Translation: CASSLSGTREEKLFF.

Concerning this clone: A much larger clone is a single base away; this may be a read error. This same CDR3 is encoded by further DNA sequences in the sample. The V call is TRBV2, the J call TRBJ1-4, with 7 bases fitting TRBD1. This CDR3 spans 15 amino acids. Germline-derived CDR1 and CDR2 are SNHLY and FYNNEI. The junction had 8 bases not matched to a gene; V was cut back by 3 bases and J by 7 bases. The CDR3 region has the DNA TGTGCCAGCAGTGATAGACGGGCAGGGGGTGAAAAACTGTTTTTT. This gives the protein CASSDRRAGGEKLFF.

The chain recombines TRBV7-3 with TRBJ2-1, with D hard to call. The CDR3 extends over 14 amino acids. V dropped 1 base and J dropped 5 bases, with 9 bases sitting between them. Germline V gene sequence: CDR1 SGHTA, CDR2 FQGTGA. The CDR3 reads CASSLMVGNNEQFF. As DNA, the CDR3 is TGTGCCAGCAGCTTAATGGTGGGCAACAATGAGCAGTTCTTC.

The chain links TRBV7-2 to TRBJ2-3; D perhaps matches TRBD1 (6 bases). Trimming pared 3 bases from V and 4 bases from J, leaving 14 bases between. Germline V lookup: CDR1 SGHTA, CDR2 FQGNSA. CDR3 length: 15 residues. The CDR3 sequence: CASSLVPGDADTQYF. As DNA, the CDR3 is TGTGCCAGCAGCTTGGTTCCAGGGGATGCAGATACGCAGTATTTT.

This clone came up a few times. The CDR3 loop is CASSLEQDYSPLHF. CDR3 in DNA: TGTGCCAGCAGCTTAGAACAGGACTATTCACCCCTCCACTTT. The chain carries TRBV7-9 and TRBJ1-6; the D gene is possibly TRBD1 (5 bases). The V and J ends lost 1 base and 8 bases respectively, with 9 bases between them. The length of the CDR3 is 14 residues. Germline loops: CDR1 SEHNR, CDR2 FQNEAQ (reference sequence).

This chain uses TRBV5-1 with TRBJ2-3, with 7 positions matching TRBD2. Germline V gene data show CDR1 as SGHRS and CDR2 as YFSETQ. The CDR3 length is 16 residues. V shed 0 bases, J shed 0 bases, and the junction held 4 bases outside the gene matches. The CDR3 region is CASSLEGRGSTDTQYF. DNA for the CDR3: TGCGCCAGCAGCTTGGAGGGGCGGGGGAGCACAGATACGCAGTATTTT.

The J gene is TRBJ1-1, the V gene TRBV30; D is possibly TRBD1 (6 bases). V lost 8 bases and J 10 bases, leaving 20 bases between the germline ends. There are 12 residues in the CDR3. Germline V gene sequence: CDR1 GTSNPN, CDR2 SVGIG (reference sequence). The CDR3 DNA is TGTGCCCGGGGGGGCATCCGAGATGGAGCTTTCTTT. This gives the protein CARGGIRDGAFF.

The chain uses TRBV4-1 and TRBJ1-3; possible D gene TRBD1, 5 bases. The germline V and J ends were trimmed by 4 bases and 0 bases, with 13 bases remaining between them. CDR1 and CDR2 (germline): MGHRA, YSYEKL. The CDR3 length is 16 residues. The CDR3, as DNA: TGCGCCAGCAGCCCTCAAGTAGGGACCTCTGGAAACACCATATATTTT. Its translation is CASSPQVGTSGNTIYF.

This chain links TRBV18 with TRBJ1-3, with a possible D match to TRBD1 (6 bases). The CDR3 covers 15 residues. Germline lookup yields CDR1 KGHSH and CDR2 LQKENI. The ends were cut back, 2 bases at V and 5 bases at J, with 13 bases in the middle. The CDR3 nucleotides read TGTGCCAGCTCACCAGGTGGGGGCCCTCGAAACACCATATATTTT. It codes for CASSPGGGPRNTIYF. Drawing the rest from reference TRBV18 and TRBJ1-3, the complete variable domain is NAGVMQNPRHLVRRRGQEARLRCSPMKGHSHVYWYRQLPEEGLKFMVYLQKENIIDESGMPKERFSAEFPKEGPSILRIQQVVRGDSAAYFCASSPGGGPRNTIYFGEGSWLTVV.

The chain joins TRBV7-2 to TRBJ1-2, with D possibly being TRBD1 (5 bases). Germline V gives CDR1 SGHTA, CDR2 FQGNSA. The CDR3 spans 12 residues. Trimming took off 5 bases at V and 8 bases at J, with 12 bases between the two ends. CDR3 in DNA: TGTGCCAGCAGCCCCCGTCGGGGCGGCTACACCTTC. It codes for CASSPRRGGYTF.

V usage is TRBV20-1 and J usage is TRBJ1-1; D remains ambiguous. The CDR3 contains 11 residues. CDR1 and CDR2 from the germline V gene are DFQATT and SNEGSKA (reference sequence). The V gene lost 3 bases and the J gene lost 7 bases, with 9 bases spanning the gap. CDR3 coding DNA: TGCAGTGCTAGGGAGGACGGTGAAGCTTTCTTT. This sequence encodes CSAREDGEAFF.

The rearrangement joins TRBV7-9 to TRBJ1-5; D is unresolved. Germline V gene lookup returns CDR1 SEHNR and CDR2 FQNEAQ (reference sequence). The CDR3 length is 13 residues. V lost 5 bases and J lost 5, with 10 bases in between. The CDR3 sequence: CASSRQPDQPQHF. The CDR3 DNA reads as TGTGCCAGCAGCCGTCAGCCCGATCAGCCCCAGCATTTT.

The V gene is TRBV7-9, the J gene TRBJ1-2; D gene ambiguous. The length of the CDR3 is 14 residues. CDR1 is SEHNR and CDR2 is FQNEAQ in the germline V gene (reference sequence). The germline V and J ends were trimmed by 3 bases and 8 bases, with 16 bases remaining between them. CDR3 in amino acids: CASSFWEFPRGYTF. CDR3 sequence (DNA): TGTGCCAGCAGCTTCTGGGAATTTCCGCGGGGCTACACCTTC.